These 21 T cell receptor beta chains were sequenced from one sample in a study of T cells in Graves' hyperthyroidism and ophthalmopathy. TCR beta CDR3 regions were amplified from RNA transcripts. HTBI primers drove first-round RT-PCR of the TCR CDR3. In TCRdb, the multiplex PCR reads were re-called with MiXCR into one record per CDR3 protein. The data show hundreds of thousands of distinct CDR3 sequences, with about 15% seen just once and around 7% held by the top ten. Sequencing was performed on blood. These receptors were taken from a woman aged 18-29 years with Graves' hyperthyroidism.

As DNA, the CDR3 is TGCAGCGTTGCCGCCACATCTGTCAATGAGCAGTTCTTC. It is translated as CSVAATSVNEQFF. The chain is built from TRBV29-1 and TRBJ2-1; no firm D call. This CDR3 is built from 13 residues. With 4 bases removed from V and 6 bases from J, the gap between germline ends came to 13 bases. CDR1 and CDR2 from the germline V gene are SQVTM and ANQGSEA.

The rearrangement joins TRBV27 to TRBJ2-7; the match to TRBD2 covers 8 bases. Looked up from germline, CDR1 is MNHEY and CDR2 is SMNVEV (reference sequence). The V segment lost 7 bases and the J segment 0 bases; nucleotides outside the gene matches: 14. The CDR3 extends over 17 amino acids. CDR3 protein: CASNPVPFAGGSYEQYF. The CDR3 DNA is TGTGCCAGCAATCCCGTCCCATTCGCGGGAGGCTCCTACGAGCAGTACTTC.

This clonotype was observed at least ten times. J is TRBJ2-7 and V is TRBV12-5, with D perhaps TRBD1 (5 bases). The ends were cut back, 1 base at V and 6 bases at J, with 10 bases in the middle. The germline gives CDR1 LGHNT, CDR2 FRNRAP. There are 13 residues in the CDR3. As DNA, the CDR3 is TGTGCTAGTGGTTTGGGGACACCCCGCGAGCAGTACTTC. Its translation: CASGLGTPREQYF.

This clonotype was seen repeatedly, ten times or more. The CDR3 DNA reads as TGCAGTGCTGGTCCAGCAGATACGCAGTATTTT. This gives the protein CSAGPADTQYF. V is TRBV20-1 and J is TRBJ2-3, with unresolved D. The germline V gene encodes CDR1 DFQATT and CDR2 SNEGSKA (reference sequence). Trimming cost V 5 bases and J 4 bases, with 7 bases left between them. This CDR3 contains 11 residues.

This clonotype was recorded at least ten times. This chain connects TRBV6-1 to TRBJ1-4, with D tentatively TRBD1 (5 bases). Germline V gene data show CDR1 as MNHNS and CDR2 as SASEGT. This CDR3 contains 15 residues. Deletions cut 5 bases from V and 7 bases from J, with 17 bases between. The CDR3 nucleotides read TGTGCCAGCAGTTACCAGCCGGGACCGGGTGAAAAACTGTTTTTT. Its translation is CASSYQPGPGEKLFF.

In this sample, this clonotype turned up a few times. The CDR3 reads CSATLEGNYGYTF. As DNA, the CDR3 is TGCAGCGCTACACTTGAGGGAAACTATGGCTACACCTTC. V and J are TRBV29-1 and TRBJ1-2, with unresolved D. Germline CDR1 is SQVTM and CDR2 is ANQGSEA. Trimming shortened V by 7 bases and J by 2 bases, and 14 bases separated the two germline ends. This CDR3 has 13 residues. Combining the CDR3 with reference TRBV29-1 and TRBJ1-2 gives the whole variable domain SAVISQKPSRDICQRGTSLTIQCQVDSQVTMMFWYRQQPGQSLTLIATANQGSEATYESGFVIDKFPISRPNLTFSTLTVSNMSPEDSSIYLCSATLEGNYGYTFGSGTRLTVV.

This chain uses TRBV13 with TRBJ2-3; maybe TRBD2 (5 bases). The germline CDR1 and CDR2 sequences are PRHDT and FYEKMQ (reference sequence). Deletions cut 8 bases from V and 4 bases from J, with 13 bases between. The CDR3 spans 13 residues. CDR3 region: CASSPPGSDTQYF. CDR3 DNA sequence: TGTGCCAGCTCTCCCCCGGGGTCAGATACGCAGTATTTT.

Many counts were recorded for this clonotype. This chain joins TRBV12-3 or TRBV12-4 and TRBJ1-2; D is uncertain. The germline V and J ends were trimmed by 6 bases and 6 bases, with 17 bases remaining between them. The CDR3 loop spans 14 amino acids. Here the CDR3 DNA reads TGTGCCAGCAGCTACCTGAGGTCAGGCGATGGCTACACCTTC. It codes for CASSYLRSGDGYTF.

This clonotype was recorded at least ten times. This sequence joins TRBV2 and TRBJ2-7; D remains ambiguous. Germline V gene lookup returns CDR1 SNHLY and CDR2 FYNNEI. The length of the CDR3 is 14 residues. Trimming stripped 5 bases from V and 3 bases from J, with 14 bases between. CDR3 bases: TGTGCCAGCAGTCAATCACCTCAACACTACGAGCAGTACTTC. Translated, it gives CASSQSPQHYEQYF.

As regards this clonotype: This could be a read error, since a much larger clone is one nucleotide away. V and J are TRBV12-3 or TRBV12-4 and TRBJ2-2, with TRBD1 matching over 7 bases. Trimming cost V 8 bases and J 4 bases; bases outside gene matches: 10. The CDR3 has 15 residues. The CDR3 is CASALGQSFTGELFF. Written as DNA, the CDR3 is TGTGCCAGCGCCCTGGGACAGAGTTTCACCGGGGAGCTGTTTTTT.

Many counts were recorded for this clonotype. CDR3 coding DNA: TGTGCCAGCAGTGCCAGCGGGGCCTACTCTGGGGCCAACGTCCTGACTTTC. Its translation: CASSASGAYSGANVLTF. The chain is built from TRBV6-1 and TRBJ2-6, with TRBD2 identical over 7 bases. The germline V gene has CDR1 MNHNS and CDR2 SASEGT. This CDR3 spans 17 amino acids. V was pared by 4 bases and J by 0 bases, with 6 bases of the junction left unmatched.

In its sample, this clonotype was seen many times. The chain employs TRBV7-3 and TRBJ2-3; D is uncertain. The CDR3 has 16 amino acids. CDR1 is SGHTA and CDR2 is FQGTGA in the germline V gene. The V and J ends lost 2 bases and 4 bases respectively, with 16 bases between them. CDR3 loop: CASSLGLAFGADTQYF. DNA for the CDR3: TGTGCCAGCAGCTTAGGCCTCGCGTTTGGCGCAGATACGCAGTATTTT.

This clonotype has ten or more counts. The chain uses TRBV18 and TRBJ1-2, with D possibly TRBD1 on 5 matching bases. Germline V gives CDR1 KGHSH, CDR2 LQKENI. The CDR3 runs to 13 residues. V lost 6 bases to trimming and J lost 7 bases, with 15 bases between them. This chain's CDR3 is CASSPGGTPGYTF. The CDR3 DNA follows: TGTGCCAGCTCCCCGGGGGGAACTCCTGGCTACACCTTC.

At least ten counts were recorded for this clonotype. The chain is built from TRBV10-2 and TRBJ2-7; no definite D call. V lost 0 bases and J lost 3, with 9 bases in between. Germline V lookup: CDR1 WSHSY, CDR2 SAAADI. There are 14 residues in the CDR3. CDR3 loop: CASSESRQFYEQYF. The CDR3 nucleotides read TGCGCCAGCAGTGAGTCGAGGCAGTTCTACGAGCAGTACTTC.

With respect to this clonotype: This could be a read error, since a much larger clone is one nucleotide away. The genes are TRBV24-1 and TRBJ2-5, with 7 bases identical to TRBD1. The junction had 10 bases not matched to a gene; V was cut back by 4 bases and J by 6 bases. Germline values: CDR1 KGHDR, CDR2 SFDVKD. The CDR3 extends over 15 amino acids. The CDR3 sequence is CATSEPRGQQKTQYF. CDR3 DNA sequence: TGTGCCACCAGTGAGCCAAGGGGACAGCAAAAGACCCAGTACTTC.

The rearrangement links TRBV7-9 to TRBJ2-1, with 7 bases that match TRBD1. Trimming cost V 2 bases and J 4 bases; bases outside gene matches: 2. The germline gives CDR1 SEHNR, CDR2 FQNEAQ (reference sequence). The CDR3 consists of 14 residues. The CDR3 DNA is TGTGCCAGCAGCTTACCGGGACAGTACAATGAGCAGTTCTTC. This sequence encodes CASSLPGQYNEQFF.

In its sample, this clonotype was seen many times. The chain couples TRBV5-1 to TRBJ2-6; D gene uncertain. Germline assignment: CDR1 SGHRS and CDR2 YFSETQ. The CDR3 extends over 19 amino acids. Trimming took off 0 bases at V and 0 bases at J, with 16 bases between the two ends. The CDR3 here is CASSLVGTPLLSGANVLTF. Written as DNA, the CDR3 is TGCGCCAGCAGCTTGGTCGGCACTCCTTTGCTCTCTGGGGCCAACGTCCTGACTTTC.

This clonotype came up many times. CDR3 sequence reads: CASRGQEKLFF. CDR3 in DNA: TGTGCCAGCAGGGGACAGGAGAAACTGTTTTTT. The rearrangement uses TRBV2 and TRBJ1-4; 8 bases map to TRBD1. Trimming cost V 6 bases and J 11 bases; bases outside gene matches: 2. The CDR3 totals 11 residues. Germline CDR1 and CDR2: SNHLY and FYNNEI.

This clonotype appeared many times. The chain combines TRBV28 with TRBJ1-2; no definite D call. V was pared by 6 bases and J by 5 bases, with 22 bases between. Germline CDR1 MDHEN, CDR2 SYDVKM. The CDR3 extends over 16 amino acids. The CDR3: CASSSGKLGLLYGYTF. In DNA form, the CDR3 reads TGTGCCAGCAGCTCCGGGAAATTGGGATTACTATATGGCTACACCTTC.

Many counts were recorded for this clonotype. The CDR3 region is CASKRQPNTEAFF. The CDR3 nucleotides read TGTGCCAGCAAACGGCAACCGAACACTGAAGCTTTCTTT. The gene calls are TRBV2 and TRBJ1-1, with D hard to call. This CDR3 contains 13 residues. Germline assignment: CDR1 SNHLY and CDR2 FYNNEI. V was pared by 7 bases and J by 1 base, with 10 bases between.

This clonotype was observed a handful of times. The chain combines TRBV6-2 or TRBV6-3 with TRBJ1-1, with a weak D call TRBD1 (5 bases). Germline V gene sequence: CDR1 MNHEY, CDR2 SVGEGT. Deletions cut 0 bases from V and 5 bases from J, with 16 bases between. The CDR3 loop spans 16 amino acids. The CDR3 coding sequence is TGTGCCAGCAGTTACTCTTTCTCGGGGGGTAGGACTGAAGCTTTCTTT. Its translation: CASSYSFSGGRTEAFF.